This T cell receptor (beta chain) comes out of a study of T-cell reconstitution after alpha-beta-depleted transplantation in children (dated by TCRdb to about 2016). Background on the whole study: Using TCR repertoire profiling, the study followed T-cell immune reconstitution in a quantitative way in children after TCRalphabeta/CD19-depleted allogeneic hematopoietic cell transplantation. What the research found in general, with its limitations: The frequencies of hyperexpanded clones fell over the following months, and after one year, T-cell counts and TCRbeta diversity were mostly attributed to newly produced T cells. The apparently early recovery of alphabetaT-cell counts about two months after transplant reportedly depended on only several hundred rapidly expanded clones that came from non-depleted graft cells. In some patients, high TCRbeta diversity at day 60 was attributed to recipient T cells and intrathymic progenitors that had survived conditioning.

This clonotype was observed many times. The antigen it recognizes is unknown. Base qualities are not provided; no much larger clone lies one nucleotide away. Spanning cysteine to phenylalanine, the CDR3 consists of 13 amino acids. CDR3 DNA is the only sequence kept; it has 39 bases, read in frame from the first base. Cut back by 0 bases and 0 bases, the V and J ends lie 3 bases apart. The germline V gene (reference sequence) provides CDR1 DFQATT and CDR2 SNEGSKA. The label giving this sample's treatment or condition can be read as: allogeneic hematopoietic cell transplantation with graft depleted of TCRalphabeta T cells and CD19 B cells. The children who served as transplant recipients had been given grafts of TCRalphabeta/CD19-depleted allogeneic hematopoietic cells. Library method: PCR. TCRdb lists the instrument as Illumina HiSeq 2500. Molecular barcoding was employed in the preparation of TCR libraries, with unique molecular identifiers being used to normalize TCRbeta repertoire quantification. TCRdb passed the public sequencing reads through fastp at Q25 and MiXCR, retaining productive beta sequences. Merged by CDR3 protein, the rows form single entries marked with the most common genes and DNA. This sample lists roughly 200,000 distinct CDR3 sequences; 9.5% to 13% were detected once. About 30% of the sample belongs to the ten largest clones.

The receptor's source is a child younger than two with acute myeloid leukemia, due to receive a stem cell transplant. This receptor chain uses TRBV20-1 and TRBJ1-3; no D gene is confidently identified. The starting material was PBMCs, obtained before TCRalphabeta/CD19-depleted stem cell transplant. The CDR3 in this case is CSARDPSGNTIYF. The nucleotides are TGCAGTGCTAGAGACCCCTCTGGAAACACCATATATTTT.